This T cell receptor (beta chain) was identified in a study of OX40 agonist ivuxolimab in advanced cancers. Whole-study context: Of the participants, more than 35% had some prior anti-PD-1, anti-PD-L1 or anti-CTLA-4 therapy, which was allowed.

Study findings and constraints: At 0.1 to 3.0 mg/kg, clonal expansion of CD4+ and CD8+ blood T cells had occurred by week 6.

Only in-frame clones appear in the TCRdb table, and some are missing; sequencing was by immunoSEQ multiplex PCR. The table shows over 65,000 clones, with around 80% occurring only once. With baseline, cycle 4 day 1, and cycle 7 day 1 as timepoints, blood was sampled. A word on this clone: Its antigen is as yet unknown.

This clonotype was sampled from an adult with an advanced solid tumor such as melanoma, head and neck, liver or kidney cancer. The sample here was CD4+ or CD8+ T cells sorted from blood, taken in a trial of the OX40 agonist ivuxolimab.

The CDR3 here is CAAAQETQYF. CDR3 DNA sequence: TGTGCTGCAGCTCAAGAGACCCAGTACTTC. V gene TRBV6-6 combines with J gene TRBJ2-5; no firm D call. The CDR3 has 10 amino acids. The germline gives CDR1 MNHNY, CDR2 SVGAGI (reference sequence).